This is a list of T cell receptor beta chains from one sample in a study of regulatory T cells in long-lasting Graves disease. TCRdb independently ran MiXCR on the multiplex PCR reads; one entry per CDR3 protein. Altogether nearly 350,000 distinct CDR3 sequences are present, around 20% being singletons, with the ten largest covering approximately 31%. The sample here was peripheral blood mononuclear cells (PBMCs), taken when the disease was refractory, from a patient treated with antithyroid drugs. These receptors all come from a female donor with Graves disease. CDR3s leave out the opening cysteine and the closing phenylalanine or tryptophan. Where a row states a size, it is once, few, many or the class of an expanded clone; other rows omit it.

many	TRBV27	TRBJ1-2	ASSLVSGGDGYT
.	TRBV15	TRBJ1-2	ATSRDYLTRAYGYT
.	TRBV19	TRBJ1-5	ASSLARHNPNQPQH
many	TRBV20-1	TRBJ2-7	SARSWLSSYEQY
many	TRBV12-3/TRBV12-4	TRBJ1-2	ASIKTGVRYGYT
few	TRBV15	TRBJ1-6	ATSRDGQGAPLH
.	TRBV6-1	TRBJ2-5	ASNHGRETQY
many	TRBV11-1	TRBJ1-2	ASSLAIGEGGYT
.	TRBV5-6	TRBJ2-1	ASSLPLRQGGEQF
many	TRBV20-1	TRBJ1-2	SARLDRGYGYT
many	TRBV28	TRBJ1-4	ASSSPSGTATSANEKLF
few	TRBV20-1	TRBJ2-7	SARDVQGEFYEQY
many	TRBV7-8	TRBJ2-2	ASSRSGGAAGELF
many	TRBV19	TRBJ1-1	ASSPRDRRNTEAF
.	TRBV12-3/TRBV12-4	TRBJ1-6	ASSARQGLHSPLH
many	TRBV13	TRBJ2-7	ASSFNRESYEQY
many	TRBV5-1	TRBJ1-1	ASSLDLTVNTEAF
many	TRBV5-1	TRBJ1-2	ASSSTGTYGYT
few	TRBV3-1	TRBJ2-7	ASSQGVGDSYEQY
.	TRBV7-3	TRBJ1-2	ASSSTGRGYSYGYT
few	TRBV7-3	TRBJ2-5	ASSRSGTETQY
few	TRBV30	TRBJ1-2	AWSLPEGGYT
few	TRBV7-2	TRBJ2-2	ASSSHRESGELF
many	TRBV28	TRBJ2-5	ASSLIWDRPREWETQY
many	TRBV27	TRBJ1-5	ASRVRAGVNQPQH
many	TRBV20-1	TRBJ2-5	SARLTGAKQETQY
.	TRBV11-2	TRBJ2-1	ASSLEQPYHEQF
.	TRBV24-1	TRBJ2-1	ATYLPSPGLAGGVGNEQF
many	TRBV2	TRBJ2-7	ASKDRFYEQY